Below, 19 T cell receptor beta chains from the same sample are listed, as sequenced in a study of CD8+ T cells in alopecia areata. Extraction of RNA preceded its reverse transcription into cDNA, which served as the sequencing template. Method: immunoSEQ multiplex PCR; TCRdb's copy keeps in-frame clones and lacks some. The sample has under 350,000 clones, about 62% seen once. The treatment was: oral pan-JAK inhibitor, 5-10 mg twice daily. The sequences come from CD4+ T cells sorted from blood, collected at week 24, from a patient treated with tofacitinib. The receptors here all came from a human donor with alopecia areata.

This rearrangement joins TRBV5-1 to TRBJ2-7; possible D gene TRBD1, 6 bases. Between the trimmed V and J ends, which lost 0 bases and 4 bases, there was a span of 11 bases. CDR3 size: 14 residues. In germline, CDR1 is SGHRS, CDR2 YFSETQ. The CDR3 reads CASSLGGQTYEQYF. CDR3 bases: TGCGCCAGCAGCTTGGGTGGACAGACTTACGAGCAGTACTTC.

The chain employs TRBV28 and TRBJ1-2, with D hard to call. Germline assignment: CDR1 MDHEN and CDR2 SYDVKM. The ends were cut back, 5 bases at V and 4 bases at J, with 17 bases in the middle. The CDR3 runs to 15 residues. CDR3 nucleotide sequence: TGTGCCAGCAGTCCCCCCTCCCCCCAAACCTATGGCTACACCTTC. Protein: CASSPPSPQTYGYTF.

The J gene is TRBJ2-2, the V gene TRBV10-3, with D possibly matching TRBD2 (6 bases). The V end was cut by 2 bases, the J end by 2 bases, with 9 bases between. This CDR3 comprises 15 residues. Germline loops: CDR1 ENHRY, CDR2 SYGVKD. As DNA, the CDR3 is TGTGCCATCAGTGAGCGGGGACTTAACACCGGGGAGCTGTTTTTT. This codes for CAISERGLNTGELFF.

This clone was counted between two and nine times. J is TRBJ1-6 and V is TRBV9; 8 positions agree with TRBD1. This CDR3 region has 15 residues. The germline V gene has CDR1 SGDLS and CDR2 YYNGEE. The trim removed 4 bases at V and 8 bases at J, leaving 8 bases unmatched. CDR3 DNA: TGTGCCAGCAGCAAAGGACAGGGTATTTATTCACCCCTCCACTTT. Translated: CASSKGQGIYSPLHF.

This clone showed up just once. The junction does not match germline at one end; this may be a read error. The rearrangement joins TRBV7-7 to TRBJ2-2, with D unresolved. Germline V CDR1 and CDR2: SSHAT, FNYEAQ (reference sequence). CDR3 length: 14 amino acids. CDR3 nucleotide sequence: TGTGCTAGCAGCTTAGGACGGAACACCGGGGAGCTGTTTTTT. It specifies CASSLGRNTGELFF.

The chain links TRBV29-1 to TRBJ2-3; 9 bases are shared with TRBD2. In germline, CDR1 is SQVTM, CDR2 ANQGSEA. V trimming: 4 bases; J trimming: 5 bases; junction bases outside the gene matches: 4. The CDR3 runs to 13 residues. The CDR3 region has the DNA TGCAGCGTTGGTGGCGGGGGGGGAGATACGCAGTATTTT. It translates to CSVGGGGGDTQYF.

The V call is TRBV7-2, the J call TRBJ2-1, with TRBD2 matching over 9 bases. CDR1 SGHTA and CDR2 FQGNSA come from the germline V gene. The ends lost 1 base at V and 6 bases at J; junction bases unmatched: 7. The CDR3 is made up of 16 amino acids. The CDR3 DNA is TGTGCCAGCAGCTTAGGGGTAGCGGGGGTGACCAATGAGCAGTTCTTC. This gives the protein CASSLGVAGVTNEQFF.

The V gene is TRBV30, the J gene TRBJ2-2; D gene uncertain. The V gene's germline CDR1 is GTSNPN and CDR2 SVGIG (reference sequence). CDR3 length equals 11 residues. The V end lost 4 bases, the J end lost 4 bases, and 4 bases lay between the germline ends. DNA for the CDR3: TGTGCCTGGAAATTCACCGGGGAGCTGTTTTTT. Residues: CAWKFTGELFF.

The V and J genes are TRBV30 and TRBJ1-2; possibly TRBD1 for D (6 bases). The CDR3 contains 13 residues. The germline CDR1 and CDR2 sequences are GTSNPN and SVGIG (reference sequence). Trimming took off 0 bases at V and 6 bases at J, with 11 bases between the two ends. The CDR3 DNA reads TGTGCCTGGAGTGTACAGGGCCGAGATGGCTACACCTTC. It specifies CAWSVQGRDGYTF.

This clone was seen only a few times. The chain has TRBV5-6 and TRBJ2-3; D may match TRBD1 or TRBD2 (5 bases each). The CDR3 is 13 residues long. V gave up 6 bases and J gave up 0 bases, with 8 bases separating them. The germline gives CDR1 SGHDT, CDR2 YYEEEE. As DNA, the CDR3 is TGTGCCAGCATAGAGGGGAGCACAGATACGCAGTATTTT. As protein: CASIEGSTDTQYF.

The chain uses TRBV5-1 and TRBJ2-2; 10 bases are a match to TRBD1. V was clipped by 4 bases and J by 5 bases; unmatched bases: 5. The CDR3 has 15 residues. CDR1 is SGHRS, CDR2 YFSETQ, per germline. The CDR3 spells CASSLTGGTTGELFF. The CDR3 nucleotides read TGCGCCAGCAGCCTGACAGGGGGCACTACCGGGGAGCTGTTTTTT.

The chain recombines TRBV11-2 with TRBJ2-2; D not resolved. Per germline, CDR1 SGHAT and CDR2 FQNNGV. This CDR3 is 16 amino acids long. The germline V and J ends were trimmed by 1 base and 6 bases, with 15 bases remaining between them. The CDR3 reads CASSLGSPVGPGELFF. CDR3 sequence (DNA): TGTGCCAGCAGCTTAGGATCGCCAGTCGGCCCCGGGGAGCTGTTTTTT.

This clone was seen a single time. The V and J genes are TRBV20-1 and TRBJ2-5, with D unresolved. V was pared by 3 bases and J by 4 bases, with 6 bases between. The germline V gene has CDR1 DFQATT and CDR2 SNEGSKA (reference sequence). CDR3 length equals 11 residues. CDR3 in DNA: TGCAGTGCTAGTGCATCAGAGACCCAGTACTTC. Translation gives CSASASETQYF.

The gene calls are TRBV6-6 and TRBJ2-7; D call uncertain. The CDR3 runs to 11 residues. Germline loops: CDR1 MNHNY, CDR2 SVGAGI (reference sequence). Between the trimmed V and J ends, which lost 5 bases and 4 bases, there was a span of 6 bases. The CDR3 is CASSTQYEQYF. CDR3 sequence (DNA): TGTGCCAGCAGTACCCAATACGAGCAGTACTTC.

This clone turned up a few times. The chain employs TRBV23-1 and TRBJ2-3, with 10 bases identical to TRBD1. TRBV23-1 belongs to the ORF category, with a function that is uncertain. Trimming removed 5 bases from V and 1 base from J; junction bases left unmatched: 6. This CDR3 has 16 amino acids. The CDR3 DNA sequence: TGCGCCAGCAGTTGGGACAGGGGCAGCGGCACAGATACGCAGTATTTT. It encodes CASSWDRGSGTDTQYF.

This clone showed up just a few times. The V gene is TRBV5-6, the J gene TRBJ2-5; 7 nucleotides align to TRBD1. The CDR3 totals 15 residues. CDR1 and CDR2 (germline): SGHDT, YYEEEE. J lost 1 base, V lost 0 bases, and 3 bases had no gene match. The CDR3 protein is CASSLEGAPQETQYF. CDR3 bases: TGTGCCAGCAGCTTGGAGGGGGCCCCCCAAGAGACCCAGTACTTC.

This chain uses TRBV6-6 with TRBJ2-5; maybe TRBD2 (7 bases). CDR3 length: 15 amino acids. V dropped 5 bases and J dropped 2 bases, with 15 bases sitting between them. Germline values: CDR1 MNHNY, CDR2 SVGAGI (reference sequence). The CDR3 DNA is TGTGCCAGCAGTCTCCGGGGGGCCCAACAAGAGACCCAGTACTTC. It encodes CASSLRGAQQETQYF.

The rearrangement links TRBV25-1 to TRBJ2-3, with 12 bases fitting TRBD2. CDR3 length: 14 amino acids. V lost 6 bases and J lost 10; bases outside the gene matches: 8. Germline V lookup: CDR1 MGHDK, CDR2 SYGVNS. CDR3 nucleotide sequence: TGTGCCAGCAGATCTAGCGGGGGGGCCGCGGCGCAGTATTTT. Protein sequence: CASRSSGGAAAQYF.

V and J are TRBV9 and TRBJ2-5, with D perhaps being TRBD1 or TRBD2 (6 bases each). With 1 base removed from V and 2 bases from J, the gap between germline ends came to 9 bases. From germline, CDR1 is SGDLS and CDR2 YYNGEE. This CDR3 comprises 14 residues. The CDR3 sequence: CASSVLGGQETQYF. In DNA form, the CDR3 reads TGTGCCAGCAGCGTACTAGGGGGGCAAGAGACCCAGTACTTC.